The source of this TCR beta chain is a study of cytomegalovirus exposure and HLA in healthy donors. Study background: Membership in the Caucasian-associated ancestry cluster was found for about four fifths of nearly 400 genotyped donors. Study-level findings and limits: Common viral pathogens seemed to be connected with several of the most significant clusters, according to a later analysis.

The donors comprised healthy bone marrow donors. Although they were nominally healthy when sampled, donors likely had unrecorded immune exposures. The PCR was carried out with 60 Vbeta primers and 13 Jbeta primers. The repertoire was sequenced with immunoSEQ multiplex PCR; TCRdb's copy has only in-frame clones and lacks some. In the table there are fewer than 140,000 clones, 65% to 80% of which are singletons. Of note for this clone: As yet, its antigen is unknown.

Germline V gene sequence: CDR1 GTSNPN, CDR2 SVGIG (reference sequence). This CDR3 is 15 amino acids long. The V and J ends lost 2 bases and 0 bases respectively, with 11 bases between them. V usage is TRBV30 and J usage is TRBJ2-4; a weak D match, TRBD1 (7 bases). Sequencing input: PBMCs. The receptor comes from a male donor in good health and CMV-seropositive. The CDR3 DNA is TGTGCCTGGAGTTTCCAGGGGGGAGCCAAAAACATTCAGTACTTC. Translated: CAWSFQGGAKNIQYF.